This T cell receptor (beta chain) was sequenced in a study of cytomegalovirus exposure and HLA in healthy donors. Overall study context: The Caucasian-associated ancestry cluster contained 75% to 85% of the 300 to 400 genotyped donors. General observations from the study: A later analysis reported that several of the most significant clusters appeared to be linked to common viral pathogens, among them Epstein-Barr virus.

Unrecorded immune exposure was likely among donors, who were nominally healthy when sampled. A note on this clone: Its antigen remains unidentified.

It was with 60 Vbeta and 13 Jbeta primers that the PCR ran. Clones were read by immunoSEQ multiplex PCR, and TCRdb kept only the in-frame ones, dropping some. The top ten clones hold 13% of a sample with 100,000 to 150,000 clones, under 80% of them seen once. The TCR sequence derives from a woman aged 55-70 years in good health and CMV-seropositive. The sequencing input was PBMCs.

As DNA, the CDR3 is TGTGCCATCAGCCCGACAGGGGTGTCCTACGAGCAGTACTTC. The encoded protein is CAISPTGVSYEQYF. The chain employs TRBV10-3 and TRBJ2-7; TRBD1 matches at 8 bases. CDR1 is ENHRY, CDR2 SYGVKD, per germline. The V and J ends lost 6 bases and 1 base, in that order; junction bases with no gene match: 5. The CDR3 has 14 residues.